What follows describes a single T cell receptor beta chain. This table comes from immunoSEQ multiplex PCR, and its TCRdb copy is limited to in-frame clones, with some not included. The table lists 50,000 to 60,000 clones, 90% to 95% of them singletons, with under 5% in the top ten. This sample is part of a study of technical replicates of blood from several donors. Germline loops: CDR1 SGHDT, CDR2 YYEEEE. The V segment lost 6 bases and the J segment 8 bases; nucleotides outside the gene matches: 10. The CDR3 totals 13 residues. Sequenced sample: PBMCs. The rearrangement links TRBV5-6 to TRBJ1-2; 7 bases fit TRBD1. This receptor was obtained from a human donor in good health. Some clones in this sample may be carry-over from other donors' samples. CDR3 in amino acids: CASTRDSLGGYTF. The CDR3 DNA follows: TGTGCCAGCACGCGGGACAGCCTCGGGGGCTACACCTTC.